The 2 T cell receptor beta chains presented below share a single source sample, sequenced in a study of blood T cell repertoires in COVID-19. The method was immunoSEQ multiplex PCR; TCRdb's version includes in-frame clones alone and lacks a portion of them. The sample records around 220,000 clones, about 90% being singletons. The sequenced sample was peripheral blood. The receptors were gathered from a man in his forties or fifties with active or convalescent COVID-19.

The genes are TRBV10-3 and TRBJ1-2, with 8 bases matching TRBD1. The germline gives CDR1 ENHRY, CDR2 SYGVKD. CDR3 length: 14 residues. Losses at the gene ends were 3 bases for V and 5 bases for J; bases not matched to a gene: 5. The DNA for the CDR3 is TGTGCCATCAGTGATGGACAGGGAGGGTATGGCTACACCTTC. It codes for CAISDGQGGYGYTF.

Notes on this clone: Other DNA sequences in the same sample also yield this CDR3. V is TRBV5-1 and J is TRBJ1-5, with D perhaps matching TRBD1 (5 bases). The V and J ends lost 1 base and 2 bases respectively, with 10 bases between them. The germline gives CDR1 SGHRS, CDR2 YFSETQ. The CDR3 sequence is 15 residues long. The CDR3 bases are TGCGCCAGCAGCTTGTCGGGGGGTGGCAATCAGCCCCAGCATTTT. Translating it yields CASSLSGGGNQPQHF.